A selection of T cell receptor beta chains follows, all from one sample in a study of neurological immune-mediated disorders. TCRdb called the 5' RACE reads again in MiXCR, with one record for every CDR3 protein. The table lists under 90,000 distinct CDR3 sequences, roughly 10% of them singletons. The material sequenced was PBMCs. The receptors here all came from a man aged 50-60 years in good health. The CDR3 runs from the conserved cysteine through the conserved F or W. A D gene is named only where the DNA matches it firmly. Only some rows state a clone size, as once, few, many or a class for expanded clones.

v_call	d_call	j_call	clone_size	cdr3_aa	cdr3_nt
TRBV20-1	TRBD2	TRBJ2-7	few	CSARFEGGAYEQYF	TGCAGTGCTAGATTCGAGGGAGGGGCCTACGAGCAGTACTTC
TRBV5-5	-	TRBJ1-5	many	CASSLGVAYGQPQHF	TGTGCCAGCAGCTTGGGTGTGGCGTACGGTCAGCCCCAGCATTTT
TRBV4-2	-	TRBJ1-5	many	CASSPEGNSNQPQHF	TGTGCCAGCAGCCCCGAGGGGAATAGCAATCAGCCCCAGCATTTT
TRBV5-1	-	TRBJ2-1	many	CASSKRSTYNEQFF	TGCGCCAGCAGCAAGCGGAGTACCTACAATGAGCAGTTCTTC
TRBV5-1	-	TRBJ1-1	many	CASSLVPGSSEAFF	TGCGCCAGCAGCTTGGTGCCGGGATCGTCGGAAGCTTTCTTT
TRBV10-3	-	TRBJ2-7	many	CAIRESQGHNYEQYF	TGTGCCATCAGGGAGTCCCAGGGACATAACTACGAGCAGTACTTC
TRBV20-1	-	TRBJ2-1	-	CSAQRTATNSYNEQFF	TGCAGTGCGCAGAGGACTGCAACGAATTCCTACAATGAGCAGTTCTTC
TRBV11-1	TRBD1	TRBJ2-5	many	CASSSGQGVETQYF	TGTGCCAGCAGCTCGGGACAGGGTGTGGAGACCCAGTACTTC
TRBV5-5	-	TRBJ2-1	many	CASSSRGGANNEQFF	TGTGCCAGCAGCTCGAGGGGGGGAGCGAACAATGAGCAGTTCTTC
TRBV28	TRBD1	TRBJ2-2	-	CASSSPTGLAGELFF	TGTGCCAGCAGTTCGCCGACAGGGTTAGCCGGGGAGCTGTTTTTT
TRBV7-2	-	TRBJ1-3	many	CASSFGASSGNTIYF	TGTGCCAGCAGCTTTGGGGCCAGCTCTGGAAACACCATATATTTT
TRBV7-2	TRBD1	TRBJ2-1	-	CASRSRDRVNNEQFF	TGTGCCAGCAGATCCCGGGACAGGGTCAACAATGAGCAGTTCTTC
TRBV28	-	TRBJ1-1	many	CASTQLGEAFF	TGTGCCAGCACCCAACTGGGGGAAGCTTTCTTT
TRBV12-3/TRBV12-4	-	TRBJ1-1	many	CASESGAGVNTEAFF	TGTGCCAGCGAAAGCGGAGCAGGAGTCAACACTGAAGCTTTCTTT
TRBV11-3	-	TRBJ1-4	once	CASSLGLNEKLFF	TGTGCCAGCAGCTTAGGACTGAATGAAAAACTGTTTTTT
TRBV12-3/TRBV12-4	-	TRBJ1-5	many	CASSLAGNQPQHF	TGTGCCAGCAGTTTAGCGGGGAATCAGCCCCAGCATTTT
TRBV5-1	-	TRBJ1-1	many	CASSLEPGRGFTEAFF	TGCGCCAGCAGCTTGGAACCAGGGCGAGGGTTCACTGAAGCTTTCTTT
TRBV5-1	-	TRBJ2-1	many	CASSPALSSYNEQFF	TGCGCCAGCAGCCCGGCTCTAAGCTCCTACAATGAGCAGTTCTTC
TRBV5-4	TRBD1	TRBJ1-2	many	CASSSAGTDYGYTF	TGTGCCAGCAGCTCCGCCGGGACAGACTATGGCTACACCTTC
TRBV11-2	-	TRBJ2-3	many	CASSLRRDTQYF	TGTGCCAGCAGCTTAAGGCGAGATACGCAGTATTTT
TRBV5-1	-	TRBJ2-6	many	CAPLEGAGGANVLTF	TGCGCCCCCTTGGAGGGGGCAGGTGGGGCCAACGTCCTGACTTTC
TRBV20-1	-	TRBJ2-2	many	CSLLDTGELFF	TGCAGTCTACTAGACACCGGGGAGCTGTTTTTT
TRBV6-6	TRBD1	TRBJ2-7	many	CASRGRQGNYEQYF	TGTGCCAGCAGGGGGAGACAGGGAAACTACGAGCAGTACTTC
TRBV28	TRBD1	TRBJ1-5	many	CASSPRDRRGNQPQHF	TGTGCCAGCAGTCCCCGGGACAGAAGGGGCAATCAGCCCCAGCATTTT
TRBV12-3/TRBV12-4	-	TRBJ1-2	many	CASSPDTTFYGYTF	TGTGCCAGCAGTCCTGACACGACCTTCTATGGCTACACCTTC
TRBV7-6	-	TRBJ1-5	-	CASSLRANQPQHF	TGTGCCAGCAGCCTCCGGGCGAATCAGCCCCAGCATTTT
TRBV28	TRBD2	TRBJ2-1	-	CASQTSGAYNEQFF	TGTGCCAGCCAGACTAGCGGCGCCTACAATGAGCAGTTCTTC
TRBV6-6	TRBD1	TRBJ1-5	many	CASSYLGQGARQPQHF	TGTGCCAGCAGTTACTTAGGACAGGGGGCGCGACAGCCCCAGCATTTT
TRBV12-3/TRBV12-4	TRBD2	TRBJ2-2	many	CATGLAGVGELFF	TGTGCCACCGGACTAGCGGGAGTAGGGGAGCTGTTTTTT
TRBV5-1	-	TRBJ1-6	many	CASSLAGAASPLHF	TGCGCCAGCAGCTTGGCAGGGGCGGCTTCACCCCTCCACTTT
TRBV5-1	TRBD1	TRBJ1-1	many	CASSWNLVGQGVTEAFF	TGCGCCAGCAGCTGGAACCTGGTGGGACAGGGGGTAACTGAAGCTTTCTTT
TRBV5-1	TRBD1	TRBJ1-1	many	CASSYYVDRGGAEAFF	TGCGCCAGCAGCTACTATGTCGACAGGGGTGGGGCTGAAGCTTTCTTT
TRBV9	-	TRBJ2-5	many	CASSVDVRGGETQYF	TGTGCCAGCAGCGTAGATGTTCGGGGTGGGGAGACCCAGTACTTC
TRBV20-1	TRBD1	TRBJ1-1	many	CSAGQGVSEAFF	TGCAGTGCTGGACAGGGAGTATCTGAAGCTTTCTTT
TRBV12-3/TRBV12-4	TRBD2	TRBJ2-1	many	CASTRRRGLTSGDFGEQFF	TGTGCCAGCACCAGGCGTCGAGGACTGACTAGCGGGGACTTCGGTGAGCAGTTCTTC
TRBV6-5	TRBD1	TRBJ1-6	many	CASSLEGQGSSPLHF	TGTGCCAGCAGTCTGGAAGGACAGGGTAGTTCACCCCTCCACTTT
TRBV7-9	-	TRBJ2-2	many	CASSFRVSGELFF	TGTGCCAGCAGCTTCAGGGTTTCCGGGGAGCTGTTTTTT
TRBV5-1	TRBD1	TRBJ1-1	many	CASSGRDSYSNTEAFF	TGCGCCAGCAGCGGCCGGGACAGCTATTCGAACACTGAAGCTTTCTTT
TRBV5-1	-	TRBJ1-4	few	CASRWGTGDEKLFF	TGCGCCAGCAGGTGGGGGACCGGGGACGAAAAACTGTTTTTT
TRBV5-1	-	TRBJ1-1	many	CASSLDPRAMNTEAFF	TGCGCCAGCAGCTTGGATCCTCGGGCCATGAACACTGAAGCTTTCTTT
TRBV30	-	TRBJ2-3	few	CAWSPGGTDTQYF	TGTGCCTGGAGTCCGGGGGGCACAGATACGCAGTATTTT
TRBV20-1	-	TRBJ1-1	many	CSATLRETGGTEAFF	TGCAGTGCTACGCTCCGGGAGACCGGGGGCACTGAAGCTTTCTTT
TRBV24-1	TRBD2	TRBJ2-1	many	CATRGTSGSSYNEQFF	TGTGCCACCAGGGGGACTAGCGGGAGCTCCTACAATGAGCAGTTCTTC
TRBV20-1	-	TRBJ2-1	many	CSARDLGRSYNEQFF	TGCAGTGCTAGAGATCTGGGGCGCTCCTACAATGAGCAGTTCTTC
TRBV11-1	-	TRBJ1-1	many	CASSLHGNTEAFF	TGTGCCAGCAGCTTACACGGGAACACTGAAGCTTTCTTT
TRBV5-1	-	TRBJ1-4	many	CASSLEGYGEKLFF	TGCGCCAGCAGCTTGGAGGGGTACGGTGAAAAACTGTTTTTT
TRBV29-1	TRBD2	TRBJ2-1	many	CSVLLAGGPVVNEQFF	TGCAGCGTTTTGCTGGCGGGGGGGCCAGTGGTAAATGAGCAGTTCTTC
TRBV10-3	-	TRBJ2-3	many	CAIKGDTDTQYF	TGTGCCATCAAAGGGGACACAGATACGCAGTATTTT
TRBV5-1	-	TRBJ2-7	many	CASSLGAPTSYEQYF	TGCGCCAGCAGCTTGGGGGCTCCAACCTCCTACGAGCAGTACTTC
TRBV10-3	TRBD2	TRBJ2-3	many	CAISGITGTSGTPTSTDTQYF	TGTGCCATCAGTGGCATCACCGGGACTAGCGGGACGCCGACTAGCACAGATACGCAGTATTTT
TRBV7-8	TRBD1	TRBJ2-2	many	CASRYRDRDTGELFF	TGTGCCAGCAGGTACCGGGACAGAGACACCGGGGAGCTGTTTTTT
TRBV13	TRBD1	TRBJ2-3	-	CASSSPGTGVYDTQYF	TGTGCCAGCAGCTCCCCCGGGACAGGGGTGTACGATACGCAGTATTTT
TRBV29-1	TRBD2	TRBJ2-5	many	CSVGRLAEETQYF	TGCAGCGTTGGGAGACTAGCGGAAGAGACCCAGTACTTC
TRBV5-1	-	TRBJ2-1	many	CASSVWLENEQFF	TGCGCCAGCAGTGTTTGGCTAGAGAATGAGCAGTTCTTC
TRBV7-6	TRBD1	TRBJ2-7	many	CASSLRTETGGNEQYF	TGTGCCAGCAGCTTGAGGACCGAGACAGGGGGAAATGAGCAGTACTTC